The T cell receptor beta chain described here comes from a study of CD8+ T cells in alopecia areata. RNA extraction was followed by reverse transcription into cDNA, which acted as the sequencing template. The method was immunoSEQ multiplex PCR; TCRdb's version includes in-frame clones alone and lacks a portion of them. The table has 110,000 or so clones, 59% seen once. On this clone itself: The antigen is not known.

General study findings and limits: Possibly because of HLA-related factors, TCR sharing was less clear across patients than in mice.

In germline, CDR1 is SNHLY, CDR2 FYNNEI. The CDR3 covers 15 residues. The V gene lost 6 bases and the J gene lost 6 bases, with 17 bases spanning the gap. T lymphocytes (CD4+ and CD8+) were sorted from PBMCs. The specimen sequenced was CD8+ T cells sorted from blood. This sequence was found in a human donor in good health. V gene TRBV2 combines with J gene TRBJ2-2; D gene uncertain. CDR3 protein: CASSPQVRLAGELFF. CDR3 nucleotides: TGTGCCAGCAGCCCTCAGGTTAGGTTGGCCGGGGAGCTGTTTTTT.